This T cell receptor (beta chain) was documented in a study of blood T cell repertoires in COVID-19 (dated by TCRdb to 2018 to 2021). A note on the overall study: Collaborator samples came from the United States, Italy and Spain and covered acute and convalescent phases of COVID-19. The material from the prospective study consisted of cDNA or gDNA derived from T cells, B-cell-depleted T cells, or PBMCs. Deeply sampled blood TCRbeta repertoires from subjects exposed to, actively infected with, or recovered from COVID-19 were included in the dataset. The repertoires were released in a freely available public database intended as a resource for research on the immune response to SARS-CoV-2. Samples were obtained from the ongoing ImmuneRACE study (first 160 participants) and from 1,200 or so subjects provided by 6 global collaborators. Nearly every sample came with metadata listing a de-identified subject ID, COVID-19 status, age in years and sex. Where available, HLA class I and class II types were obtained from metadata supplied by the sample provider rather than from assay-based typing. The research as a whole found: The quantity of clinical and demographic metadata differed by source and by participant and was supplied without curation.

In Seattle, one collaborating source enrolled patients while the infection was active and tracked those patients longitudinally over the course of disease. Collaborating institutions collected whole blood in K2EDTA tubes following their own protocols. For TCRbeta analysis, collaborators shipped samples as frozen whole blood, isolated PBMCs, or DNA extracted from either of those sample types. As to this clone: The target of this receptor is not known. No much larger clone is present one base from it, and per-base qualities are unavailable.

The immunoSEQ Assay, a bias-controlled multiplex PCR, was used to amplify TCRbeta CDR3 regions from genomic DNA. Per the authors' processing: Nucleated cell counts per sample were estimated from amplification of reference gene primers within the assay. To quantify the absolute abundance of each unique TCRbeta CDR3 rearrangement, sequence reads were collapsed and filtered. Productive Simpson clonality was computed per sample as the square root of Simpson's diversity index over productive rearrangements. The immuneACCESS repertoire file appears here via TCRdb, limited to in-frame rearrangements. These files lack a portion of the clones; in checked studies, under half of the deficit traces to unresolved V genes, and the cause of the others is not known. D and trimming come from the DNA, and the V and J calls and clone size come from that table. The sample profile shows over 250,000 clones; approximately 90% of them were found once. The top ten clones comprise roughly 6% of the sample.

The trim is 6 bases for V and 0 bases for J, with a gap of 15 bases between the germline ends. From the germline V gene (reference sequence), CDR1 is LNHDA and CDR2 is SQIVND. Its CDR3 holds 16 amino acids, cysteine through phenylalanine. Just the 48-base CDR3 DNA is kept, in frame starting at base 1. The receptor's source is a woman between 45 and 65 years old with COVID-19, enrolled during active disease. Source material: peripheral blood. In this chain, TRBV19 is recombined with TRBJ1-3; confidence is insufficient to name the D gene. At the DNA level, the sequence is TGTGCCAGTAGCGACTCGGGATTCCTCTCTGGAAACACCATATATTTT. Translation gives CASSDSGFLSGNTIYF.